One sample yielded the 4 T cell receptor beta chains listed below, sequenced in a study of post-analysis software for immune sequencing data. Study conclusions and caveats: Controls had lower frequencies than patients of five TRBV segments, which included TRBV5-6, TRBV5-1 and TRBV20-1.

The TCR beta cDNA libraries contained unique molecular identifiers. TCRdb recomputed calls from the PCR reads with MiXCR, one row per CDR3 protein. The sample includes about 540,000 distinct CDR3 sequences, around a third of them seen just once. The antigens of these receptors remain unknown. Source material: blood. These TCRs come from a girl aged 2 to 17 with multiple sclerosis.

The V and J genes are TRBV10-3 and TRBJ2-3, with 10 bases identical to TRBD1. Germline V gene sequence: CDR1 ENHRY, CDR2 SYGVKD. The CDR3 spans 17 residues. V dropped 4 bases and J dropped 5; count of bases not matched to a gene: 12. CDR3 region: CAISAQPGTGDGDTQYF. The CDR3 DNA is TGTGCCATCAGTGCTCAACCCGGGACAGGGGATGGAGATACGCAGTATTTT.

V usage is TRBV7-3 and J usage is TRBJ1-2, with D maybe TRBD1 (6 bases). V lost 5 bases and J lost 6, with 16 bases in between. The CDR3 has 14 residues. Germline V gene sequence: CDR1 SGHTA, CDR2 FQGTGA. CDR3 region: CASSPAGQLNGYTF. The DNA for the CDR3 is TGTGCCAGCAGCCCGGCCGGACAGTTGAATGGCTACACCTTC.

This clonotype came up once. This chain links TRBV5-6 with TRBJ2-7; D call uncertain. CDR1 and CDR2 from the germline V gene are SGHDT and YYEEEE. Trimming pared 0 bases from V and 4 bases from J, leaving 14 bases between. The CDR3 runs 15 residues. CDR3 sequence reads: CASSLGAVTFYEQYF. The CDR3 nucleotides are TGTGCCAGCAGCTTGGGGGCAGTGACCTTTTACGAGCAGTACTTC.

This clonotype was detected many times. The chain joins TRBV20-1 to TRBJ1-2; TRBD1 aligns across 8 bases. Germline V gene data show CDR1 as DFQATT and CDR2 as SNEGSKA (reference sequence). The CDR3 is 12 amino acids. V lost 7 bases to trimming and J lost 6 bases; unmatched junction nucleotides: 7. The CDR3 loop reads CSGMQGANGYTF. CDR3 DNA sequence: TGCAGTGGCATGCAGGGGGCGAATGGCTACACCTTC.